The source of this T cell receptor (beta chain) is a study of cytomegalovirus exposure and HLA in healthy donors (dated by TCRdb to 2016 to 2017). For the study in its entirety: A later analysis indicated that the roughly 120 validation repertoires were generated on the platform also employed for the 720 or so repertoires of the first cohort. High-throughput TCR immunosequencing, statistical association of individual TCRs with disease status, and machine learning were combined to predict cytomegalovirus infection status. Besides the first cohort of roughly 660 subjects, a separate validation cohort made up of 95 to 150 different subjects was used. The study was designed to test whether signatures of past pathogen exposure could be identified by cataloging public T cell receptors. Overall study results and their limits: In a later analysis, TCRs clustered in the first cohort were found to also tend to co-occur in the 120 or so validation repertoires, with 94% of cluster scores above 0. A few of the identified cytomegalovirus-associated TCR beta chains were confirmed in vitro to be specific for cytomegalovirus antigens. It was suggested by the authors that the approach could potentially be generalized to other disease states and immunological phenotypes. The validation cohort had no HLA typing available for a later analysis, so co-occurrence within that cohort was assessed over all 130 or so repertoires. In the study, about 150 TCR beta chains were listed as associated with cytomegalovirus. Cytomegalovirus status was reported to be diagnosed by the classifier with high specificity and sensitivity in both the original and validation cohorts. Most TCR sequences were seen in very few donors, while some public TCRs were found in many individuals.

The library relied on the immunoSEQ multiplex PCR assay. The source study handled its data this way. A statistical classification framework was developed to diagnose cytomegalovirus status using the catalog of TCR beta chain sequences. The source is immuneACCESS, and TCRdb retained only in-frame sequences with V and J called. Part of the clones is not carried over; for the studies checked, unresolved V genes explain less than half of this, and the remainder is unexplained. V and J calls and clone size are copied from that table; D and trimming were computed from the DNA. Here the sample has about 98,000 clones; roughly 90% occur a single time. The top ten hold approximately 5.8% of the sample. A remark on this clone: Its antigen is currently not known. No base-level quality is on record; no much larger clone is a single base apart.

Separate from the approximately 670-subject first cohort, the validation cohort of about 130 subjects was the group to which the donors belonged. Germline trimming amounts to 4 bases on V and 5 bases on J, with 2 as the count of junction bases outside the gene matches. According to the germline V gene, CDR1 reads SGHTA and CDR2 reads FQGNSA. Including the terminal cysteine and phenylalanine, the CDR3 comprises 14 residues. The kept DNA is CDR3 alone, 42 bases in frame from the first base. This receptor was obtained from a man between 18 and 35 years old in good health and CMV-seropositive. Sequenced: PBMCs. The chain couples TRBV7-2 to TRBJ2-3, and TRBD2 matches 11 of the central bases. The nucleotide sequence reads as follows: TGTGCCAGCAGCTCTAGCGGGAGGCAAGATACGCAGTATTTT. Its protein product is CASSSSGRQDTQYF.